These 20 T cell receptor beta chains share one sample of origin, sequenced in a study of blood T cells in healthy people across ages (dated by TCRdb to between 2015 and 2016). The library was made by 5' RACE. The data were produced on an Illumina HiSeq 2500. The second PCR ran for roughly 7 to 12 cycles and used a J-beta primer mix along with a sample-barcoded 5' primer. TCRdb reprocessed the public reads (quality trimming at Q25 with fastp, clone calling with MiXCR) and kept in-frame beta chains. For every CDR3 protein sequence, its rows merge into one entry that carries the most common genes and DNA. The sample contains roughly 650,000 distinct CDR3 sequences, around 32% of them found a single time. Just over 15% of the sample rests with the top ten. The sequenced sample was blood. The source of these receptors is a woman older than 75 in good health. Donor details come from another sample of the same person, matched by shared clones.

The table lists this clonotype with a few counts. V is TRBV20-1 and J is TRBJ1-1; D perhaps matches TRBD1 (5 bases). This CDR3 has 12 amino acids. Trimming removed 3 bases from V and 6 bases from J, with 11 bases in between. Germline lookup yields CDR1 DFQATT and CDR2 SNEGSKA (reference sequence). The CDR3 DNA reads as TGCAGTGCTAGTGTAGGGGCCCCTGAAGCTTTCTTT. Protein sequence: CSASVGAPEAFF.

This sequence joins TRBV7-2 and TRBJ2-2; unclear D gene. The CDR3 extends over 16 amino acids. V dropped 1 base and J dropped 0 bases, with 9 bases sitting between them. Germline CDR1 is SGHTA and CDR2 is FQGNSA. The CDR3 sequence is CASSLVAAANTGELFF. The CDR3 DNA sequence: TGTGCCAGCAGCTTAGTTGCGGCCGCGAACACCGGGGAGCTGTTTTTT.

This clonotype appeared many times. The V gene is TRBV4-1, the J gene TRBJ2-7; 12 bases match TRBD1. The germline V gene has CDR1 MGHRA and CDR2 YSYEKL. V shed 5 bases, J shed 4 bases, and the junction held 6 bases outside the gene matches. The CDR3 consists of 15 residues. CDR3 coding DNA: TGCGCCAGCAGCGCCCGGGACAGGGGGCCTTACGAGCAGTACTTC. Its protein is CASSARDRGPYEQYF.

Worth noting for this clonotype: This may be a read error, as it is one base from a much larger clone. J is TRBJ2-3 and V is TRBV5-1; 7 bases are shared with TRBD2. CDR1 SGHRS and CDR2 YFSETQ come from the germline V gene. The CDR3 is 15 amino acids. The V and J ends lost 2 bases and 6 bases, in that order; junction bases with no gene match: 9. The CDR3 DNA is TGCGCCAGCAGCTTTCGGATTAGCGGGTTCGATACGCAGTATTTT. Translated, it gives CASSFRISGFDTQYF.

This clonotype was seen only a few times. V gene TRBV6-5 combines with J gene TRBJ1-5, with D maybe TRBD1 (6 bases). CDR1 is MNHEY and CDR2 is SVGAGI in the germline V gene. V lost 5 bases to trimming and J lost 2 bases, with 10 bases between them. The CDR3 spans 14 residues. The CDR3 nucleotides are TGTGCCAGCAGTAGGGGGGCCGGCAATCAGCCCCAGCATTTT. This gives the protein CASSRGAGNQPQHF.

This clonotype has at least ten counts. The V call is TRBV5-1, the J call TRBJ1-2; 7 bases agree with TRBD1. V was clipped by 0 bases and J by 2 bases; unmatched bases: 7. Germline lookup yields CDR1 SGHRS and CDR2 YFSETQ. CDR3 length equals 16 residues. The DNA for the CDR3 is TGCGCCAGCAGCTTGGCCTTAGGGACAGTCAACTATGGCTACACCTTC. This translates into CASSLALGTVNYGYTF.

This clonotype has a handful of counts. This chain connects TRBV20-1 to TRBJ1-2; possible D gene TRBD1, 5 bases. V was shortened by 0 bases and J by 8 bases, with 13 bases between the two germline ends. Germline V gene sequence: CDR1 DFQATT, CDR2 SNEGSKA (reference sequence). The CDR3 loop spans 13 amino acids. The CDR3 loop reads CSARDRGLRGYTF. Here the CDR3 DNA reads TGCAGTGCTAGAGATCGGGGACTCCGGGGCTACACCTTC.

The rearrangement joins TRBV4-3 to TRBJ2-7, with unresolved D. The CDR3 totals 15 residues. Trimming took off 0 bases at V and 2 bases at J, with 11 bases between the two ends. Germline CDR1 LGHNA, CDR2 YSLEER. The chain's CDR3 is CASSQDTSQTYEQYF. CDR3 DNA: TGCGCCAGCAGCCAAGATACCTCTCAAACCTACGAGCAGTACTTC.

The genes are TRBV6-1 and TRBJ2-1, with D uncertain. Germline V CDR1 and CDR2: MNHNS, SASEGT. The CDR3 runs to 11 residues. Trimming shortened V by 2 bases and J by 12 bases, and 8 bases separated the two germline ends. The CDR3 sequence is CASSELTGQFF. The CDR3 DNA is TGTGCCAGCAGTGAATTGACTGGGCAGTTCTTC.

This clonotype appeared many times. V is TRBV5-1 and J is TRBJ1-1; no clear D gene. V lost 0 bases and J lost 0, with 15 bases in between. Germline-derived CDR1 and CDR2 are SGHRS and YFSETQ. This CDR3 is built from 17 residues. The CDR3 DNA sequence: TGCGCCAGCAGCTTGGCCCCGGCAGGCATTATGAACACTGAAGCTTTCTTT. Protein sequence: CASSLAPAGIMNTEAFF.

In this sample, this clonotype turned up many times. The CDR3 nucleotides are TGCGCCAGCAGCCCGACTACCATTAGCACAGATACGCAGTATTTT. The encoded protein is CASSPTTISTDTQYF. The V and J genes are TRBV4-3 and TRBJ2-3; possible D gene TRBD2, 5 bases. In germline, CDR1 is LGHNA, CDR2 YSLEER. The CDR3 totals 15 residues. Trimming stripped 4 bases from V and 0 bases from J, with 11 bases between.

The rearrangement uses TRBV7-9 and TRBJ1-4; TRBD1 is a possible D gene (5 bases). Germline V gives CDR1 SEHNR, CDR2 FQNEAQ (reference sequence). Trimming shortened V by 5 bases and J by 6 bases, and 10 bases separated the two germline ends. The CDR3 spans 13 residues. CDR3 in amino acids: CASSRGRDEKLFF. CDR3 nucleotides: TGTGCCAGCAGCAGGGGCCGGGATGAAAAACTGTTTTTT.

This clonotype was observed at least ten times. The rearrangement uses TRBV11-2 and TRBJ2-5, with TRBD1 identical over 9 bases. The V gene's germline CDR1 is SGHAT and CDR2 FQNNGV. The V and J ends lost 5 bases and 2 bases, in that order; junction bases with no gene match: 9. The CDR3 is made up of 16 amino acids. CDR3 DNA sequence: TGTGCCAGCAGCCCGACAGGGGGGTTTAGTCAAGAGACCCAGTACTTC. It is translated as CASSPTGGFSQETQYF.

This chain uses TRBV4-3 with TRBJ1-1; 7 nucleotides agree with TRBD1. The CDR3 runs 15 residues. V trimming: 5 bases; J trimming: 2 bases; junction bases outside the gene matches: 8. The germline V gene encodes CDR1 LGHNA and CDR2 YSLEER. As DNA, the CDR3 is TGCGCCAGCAGCATGCGGGACAGAGTAAACACTGAAGCTTTCTTT. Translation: CASSMRDRVNTEAFF.

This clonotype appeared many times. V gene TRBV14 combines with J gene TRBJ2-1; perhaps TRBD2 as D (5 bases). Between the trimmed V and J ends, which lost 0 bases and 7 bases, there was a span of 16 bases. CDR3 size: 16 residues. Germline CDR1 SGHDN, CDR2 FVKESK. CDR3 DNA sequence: TGTGCCAGCAGCCAAGAAAAGATGTCTAGCATTAATGAGCAGTTCTTC. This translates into CASSQEKMSSINEQFF. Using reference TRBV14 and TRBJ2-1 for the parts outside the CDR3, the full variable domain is EAGVTQFPSHSVIEKGQTVTLRCDPISGHDNLYWYRRVMGKEIKFLLHFVKESKQDESGMPNNRFLAERTGGTYSTLKVQPAELEDSGVYFCASSQEKMSSINEQFFGPGTRLTVL.

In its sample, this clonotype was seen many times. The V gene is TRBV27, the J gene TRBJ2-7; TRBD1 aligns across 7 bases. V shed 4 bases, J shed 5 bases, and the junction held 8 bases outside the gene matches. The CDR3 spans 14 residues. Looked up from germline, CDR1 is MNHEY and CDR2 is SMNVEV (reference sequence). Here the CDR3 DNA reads TGTGCCAGCAGTTCTCGACAGGGCATCCACGAGCAGTACTTC. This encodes CASSSRQGIHEQYF.

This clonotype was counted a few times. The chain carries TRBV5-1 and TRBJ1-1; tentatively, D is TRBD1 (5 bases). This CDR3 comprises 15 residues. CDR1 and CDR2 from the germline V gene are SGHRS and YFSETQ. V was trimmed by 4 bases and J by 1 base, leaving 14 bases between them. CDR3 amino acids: CASSMSGTANTEAFF. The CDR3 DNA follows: TGCGCCAGCAGCATGTCCGGGACGGCGAACACTGAAGCTTTCTTT.

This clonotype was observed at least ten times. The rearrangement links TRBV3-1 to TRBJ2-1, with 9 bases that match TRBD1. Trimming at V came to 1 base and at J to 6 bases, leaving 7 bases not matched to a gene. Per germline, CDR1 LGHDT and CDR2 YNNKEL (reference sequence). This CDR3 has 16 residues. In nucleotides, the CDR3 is TGTGCCAGCAGCCAAGGAAGAGGGACAGGGCTCAATGAGCAGTTCTTC. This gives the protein CASSQGRGTGLNEQFF.

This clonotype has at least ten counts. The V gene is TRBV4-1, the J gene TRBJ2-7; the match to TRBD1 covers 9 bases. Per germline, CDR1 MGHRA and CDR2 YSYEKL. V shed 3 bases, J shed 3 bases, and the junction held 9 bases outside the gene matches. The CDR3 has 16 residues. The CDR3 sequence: CASSQANRGRVYEQYF. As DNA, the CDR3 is TGCGCCAGCAGCCAGGCCAACAGGGGGCGCGTCTACGAGCAGTACTTC.

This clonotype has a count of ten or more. CDR3 protein: CASSQGTSGELDTQYF. The CDR3 nucleotides are TGTGCCAGCAGCCAAGGGACTAGCGGGGAGTTAGATACGCAGTATTTT. The chain combines TRBV4-2 with TRBJ2-3; 12 nucleotides match TRBD2. The CDR3 contains 16 residues. The V segment lost 1 base and the J segment 5 bases; nucleotides outside the gene matches: 4. Germline values: CDR1 LGHNA, CDR2 YNFKEQ.